This T cell receptor beta chain was obtained from a study of blood T cell repertoires in COVID-19. In the source study's methods: Reference gene primers were amplified, and this amplification served to estimate nucleated cell counts. Profiling relied on immunoSEQ multiplex PCR, and the TCRdb table lists in-frame clones only, not all of them. For V, J and clone size, that table is used; D and trimming come from the DNA. The data contain around 230,000 clones, around 86% of them seen just once; the ten biggest clones take up around 2%. Per the germline V gene, CDR1 is MNHEY and CDR2 is SVGAGI. V was cut by 0 bases and J by 4 bases, with 10 bases left in between. The CDR3 runs 15 residues.

The sequencing sample was made of peripheral blood. The V call is TRBV6-5, the J call TRBJ2-1, with D unresolved. This receptor was obtained from a man aged 30-40 years who had recovered from COVID-19. For the CDR3, the DNA is TGTGCCAGCAGTTACTCTCGCTACAGTTACAATGAGCAGTTCTTC. Translated: CASSYSRYSYNEQFF.